This T cell receptor (beta chain) was found in a study of T cell responses to AZD1222 COVID-19 vaccine. Repertoires were generated with immunoSEQ multiplex PCR, while TCRdb's copy carries only in-frame clones and drops some. The repertoire has about 94,000 clones, nearly 90% of them found once; the top ten carry roughly 8.1%. This clone was found once. The germline V gene has CDR1 SGHDT and CDR2 YYEEEE. Trimming removed 1 base from V and 6 bases from J, with 19 bases in between. CDR3 size: 16 residues. The genes are TRBV5-6 and TRBJ1-2; unclear D gene. The specimen comprised peripheral blood, sampled on day 0 of AZD1222 vaccination. The sequence derives from an adult in good health. The CDR3 loop is CASSLNRRKGRDGYTF. The CDR3 nucleotides read TGTGCCAGCAGCTTGAACCGTCGGAAGGGAAGGGATGGCTACACCTTC.